What follows are 29 T cell receptor beta chains derived from one specimen sequenced in a study of T cell responses to AZD1222 COVID-19 vaccine. Libraries were prepared by immunoSEQ multiplex PCR; TCRdb keeps only in-frame clonotypes and omits some of them. The sample yields roughly 89,000 clones, 88% seen once. The material was peripheral blood, obtained on day 0 of MenACWY control vaccination. Receptors originate from an adult in good health.

V is TRBV11-3 and J is TRBJ1-1; 8 bases match TRBD1. Germline CDR1 and CDR2: SGHNT and YENEEA. V was clipped by 4 bases and J by 1 base; unmatched bases: 2. CDR3 length equals 14 residues. Written as DNA, the CDR3 is TGTGCCAGCAGCTCCGGGACAGGGAACACTGAAGCTTTCTTT. As protein: CASSSGTGNTEAFF.

Only one count was recorded for this clone. The CDR3 coding sequence is TGTGCCAGCAGTTTGACGAGTCCCGGGGAGCTGTTTTTT. Protein product: CASSLTSPGELFF. V is TRBV27 and J is TRBJ2-2; D is ambiguous. The V end was cut by 3 bases, the J end by 6 bases, with 8 bases between. Germline CDR1 and CDR2: MNHEY and SMNVEV (reference sequence). The CDR3 has 13 residues.

The chain uses TRBV7-3 and TRBJ2-7; 7 bases are a match to TRBD1. V gave up 5 bases and J gave up 5 bases; unmatched junction bases: 6. This CDR3 has 13 amino acids. Germline V gene sequence: CDR1 SGHTA, CDR2 FQGTGA. Written as DNA, the CDR3 is TGTGCCAGCAGCCCGTCAGGGGGAAACGAGCAGTACTTC. This codes for CASSPSGGNEQYF.

The chain carries TRBV5-1 and TRBJ2-5, with 16 bases matching TRBD2. The CDR3 sequence is 17 residues long. J was trimmed by 1 base and V by 3 bases; bases with no gene match: 3. Germline values: CDR1 SGHRS, CDR2 YFSETQ. In DNA form, the CDR3 reads TGCGCCAGCAGCTCGGGACTAGCGGGAGGGATCCAAGAGACCCAGTACTTC. It codes for CASSSGLAGGIQETQYF.

The rearrangement links TRBV4-3 to TRBJ2-5; a possible D gene is TRBD2 (6 bases). Between the trimmed V and J ends, which lost 1 base and 4 bases, there was a span of 10 bases. The CDR3 runs 14 residues. Germline assignment: CDR1 LGHNA and CDR2 YSLEER. The CDR3 spells CASSQVGGRETQYF. The CDR3 DNA is TGCGCCAGCAGCCAAGTCGGGGGAAGAGAGACCCAGTACTTC.

V is TRBV21-1 and J is TRBJ2-1; TRBD2, as called in the table, went unchecked against the DNA. TRBV21-1 is shown as a pseudogene. The CDR3 contains 15 residues. The DNA of the CDR3 is TGTGCCAGCAGCCCGGGGCGGGAGGGATACAATGAGCAGTTCTTC. It is translated as CASSPGREGYNEQFF.

The rearrangement joins TRBV19 to TRBJ1-2; D unclear. Germline CDR1 LNHDA, CDR2 SQIVND (reference sequence). V was pared by 2 bases and J by 4 bases, with 11 bases between. The CDR3 consists of 14 residues. The CDR3 protein is CASSIRLNSYGYTF. Written as DNA, the CDR3 is TGTGCCAGTAGTATAAGACTGAATTCCTATGGCTACACCTTC. The full variable domain, in which reference TRBV19 and TRBJ1-2 provide the parts outside the CDR3, is DGGITQSPKYLFRKEGQNVTLSCEQNLNHDAMYWYRQDPGQGLRLIYYSQIVNDFQKGDIAEGYSVSREKKESFPLTVTSAQKNPTAFYLCASSIRLNSYGYTFGSGTRLTVV.

The chain is built from TRBV13 and TRBJ2-1; 10 bases match TRBD2. CDR1 PRHDT and CDR2 FYEKMQ come from the germline V gene (reference sequence). V was pared by 5 bases and J by 3 bases, with 7 bases of the junction left unmatched. CDR3 size: 16 residues. CDR3 region: CASSPKREGSYNEQFF. In DNA form, the CDR3 reads TGTGCCAGCAGCCCTAAGCGGGAGGGCAGCTACAATGAGCAGTTCTTC.

This sequence joins TRBV7-9 and TRBJ1-6; D uncertain. Trimming took 5 bases from V and 4 from J, leaving 6 bases between them. CDR1 SEHNR and CDR2 FQNEAQ come from the germline V gene (reference sequence). CDR3 length: 13 residues. The CDR3 DNA reads TGTGCCAGCAGCAAACAGTATAATTCACCCCTCCACTTT. Translating it yields CASSKQYNSPLHF.

The chain uses TRBV7-9 and TRBJ1-1; no definite D call. The CDR3 contains 12 residues. Germline lookup yields CDR1 SEHNR and CDR2 FQNEAQ (reference sequence). With 5 bases removed from V and 3 bases from J, the gap between germline ends came to 7 bases. For the CDR3, the DNA is TGTGCCAGCAGCCATAGGGACACTGAAGCTTTCTTT. This codes for CASSHRDTEAFF.

The V call is TRBV6-2 or TRBV6-3, the J call TRBJ2-1; 14 nucleotides line up with TRBD2. CDR3 size: 19 residues. Trimming cost V 2 bases and J 2 bases; bases outside gene matches: 8. The germline V gene has CDR1 MNHEY and CDR2 SVGEGT. The CDR3 loop reads CASSYGRLAGGGPYNEQFF. The CDR3 DNA is TGTGCCAGCAGTTACGGCCGACTAGCGGGAGGGGGCCCCTACAATGAGCAGTTCTTC.

V usage is TRBV7-2 and J usage is TRBJ2-3; D might be TRBD2 (6 bases). CDR1 is SGHTA and CDR2 is FQGNSA in the germline V gene. V was shortened by 4 bases and J by 2 bases, with 16 bases between the two germline ends. This CDR3 is 16 amino acids long. CDR3 amino acids: CASSSPPRENTDTQYF. The CDR3 bases are TGTGCCAGCAGCTCACCCCCACGGGAGAACACAGATACGCAGTATTTT. The full variable domain, completed using reference TRBV7-2 and TRBJ2-3, is GAGVSQSPSNKVTEKGKDVELRCDPISGHTALYWYRQSLGQGLEFLIYFQGNSAPDKSGLPSDRFSAERTGGSVSTLTIQRTQQEDSAVYLCASSSPPRENTDTQYFGPGTRLTVL.

There are a few counts of this clone. J is TRBJ1-1 and V is TRBV19; D uncertain. V lost 10 bases, J lost 7 bases, and 16 bases lay in between. Germline CDR1 LNHDA, CDR2 SQIVND (reference sequence). The CDR3 totals 12 residues. Here the CDR3 reads CATRGRVGEAFF. The CDR3 DNA is TGTGCCACCCGCGGTCGCGTCGGTGAAGCTTTCTTT.

The CDR3 protein is CASSLLRGNNYGYTF. CDR3 DNA sequence: TGTGCCAGCAGTTTACTCAGGGGTAATAACTATGGCTACACCTTC. The chain joins TRBV27 to TRBJ1-2; tentative D call: TRBD1 (6 bases). Germline CDR1 is MNHEY and CDR2 is SMNVEV (reference sequence). The CDR3 sequence is 15 residues long. V was shortened by 2 bases and J by 1 base, with 11 bases between the two germline ends.

The chain uses TRBV10-3 and TRBJ1-2; no definite D call. The V end was cut by 3 bases, the J end by 11 bases, with 16 bases between. The CDR3 loop spans 13 amino acids. CDR1 is ENHRY, CDR2 SYGVKD, per germline. Here the CDR3 reads CAISDRLQGSYTF. CDR3 in DNA: TGTGCCATCAGTGACAGGCTCCAAGGTAGTTACACCTTC.

The chain employs TRBV7-3 and TRBJ2-2; possible D gene TRBD2, 6 bases. The V gene's germline CDR1 is SGHTA and CDR2 FQGTGA. Trimming stripped 5 bases from V and 1 base from J, with 11 bases between. CDR3 size: 15 residues. The CDR3 DNA reads as TGTGCCAGCAGCCGGCAAGCGGGGAACACCGGGGAGCTGTTTTTT. It translates to CASSRQAGNTGELFF.

The genes are TRBV7-2 and TRBJ2-1; perhaps TRBD2 as D (5 bases). Germline CDR1 and CDR2: SGHTA and FQGNSA. The germline V and J ends were trimmed by 3 bases and 5 bases, with 20 bases remaining between them. The CDR3 has 17 amino acids. Written as DNA, the CDR3 is TGTGCCAGCAGCTTGTCACTAGGTCCCCCTTTTAACAATGAGCAGTTCTTC. Protein product: CASSLSLGPPFNNEQFF.

This clone has only one observation. The CDR3 is CASSPYLTSSYNEQFF. CDR3 DNA sequence: TGTGCCAGCAGCCCTTACTTAACGAGCTCCTACAATGAGCAGTTCTTC. J is TRBJ2-1 and V is TRBV7-9; D ambiguous. Trimming shortened V by 5 bases and J by 0 bases, and 14 bases separated the two germline ends. Germline CDR1 and CDR2: SEHNR and FQNEAQ (reference sequence). This CDR3 region has 16 residues.

The chain links TRBV19 to TRBJ1-3; the D gene is possibly TRBD1 (5 bases). V lost 3 bases, J lost 4 bases, and 10 bases lay in between. CDR1 LNHDA and CDR2 SQIVND come from the germline V gene (reference sequence). The CDR3 length is 14 residues. DNA for the CDR3: TGTGCCAGTAGTATCGGGGACGGCGGAAACACCATATATTTT. Translating it yields CASSIGDGGNTIYF.

This clone was observed a handful of times. V gene TRBV28 combines with J gene TRBJ2-7, with TRBD2 as a possible D gene (5 bases). The CDR3 has 12 amino acids. Trimming took off 5 bases at V and 7 bases at J, with 12 bases between the two ends. Germline V gene sequence: CDR1 MDHEN, CDR2 SYDVKM. The DNA of the CDR3 is TGTGCCAGCAGTCCCGGGGTGGGAGAGCAGTACTTC. This encodes CASSPGVGEQYF.

The V gene is TRBV23-1, the J gene TRBJ1-3; D is undetermined. TRBV23-1 belongs to the ORF category, with a function that is uncertain. The CDR3 is made up of 17 amino acids. Trimming cost V 3 bases and J 1 base, with 16 bases left between them. The CDR3: CASSHRESFSSGNTIYF. The CDR3 DNA reads as TGCGCCAGCAGTCATAGGGAGAGTTTCTCATCTGGAAACACCATATATTTT.

This chain connects TRBV28 to TRBJ2-3, with D maybe TRBD2 (6 bases). The germline CDR1 and CDR2 sequences are MDHEN and SYDVKM. The CDR3 is 15 residues long. Trimming removed 7 bases at V and 3 bases at J, with 17 bases between. The CDR3 protein is CASKEGGGMTDTQYF. The CDR3 coding sequence is TGTGCCAGCAAAGAGGGCGGCGGGATGACAGATACGCAGTATTTT.

The rearrangement links TRBV7-2 to TRBJ1-2; D not resolved. CDR1 is SGHTA and CDR2 is FQGNSA in the germline V gene. CDR3 length: 15 residues. V lost 3 bases to trimming and J lost 4 bases, with 15 bases between them. The CDR3 DNA reads TGTGCCAGCAGCTTGACCGGACCCTCTGGCTATGGCTACACCTTC. Translating gives CASSLTGPSGYGYTF.

V and J are TRBV18 and TRBJ1-5, with D perhaps matching TRBD1 (5 bases). Germline loops: CDR1 KGHSH, CDR2 LQKENI. V was pared by 0 bases and J by 5 bases, with 17 bases between. This CDR3 is built from 17 residues. This chain's CDR3 is CASSPPGYGRADQPQHF. In DNA, the CDR3 is TGTGCCAGCTCACCACCGGGGTACGGCAGGGCGGATCAGCCCCAGCATTTT.

This chain links TRBV30 with TRBJ1-1; TRBD1 is a possible D gene (6 bases). Germline V CDR1 and CDR2: GTSNPN, SVGIG (reference sequence). This CDR3 has 12 amino acids. Trimming took off 4 bases at V and 8 bases at J, with 14 bases between the two ends. The CDR3 nucleotides read TGTGCCTGGACCCGGGACATTCCGGAAGCTTTCTTT. This gives the protein CAWTRDIPEAFF.

The chain uses TRBV6-5 and TRBJ2-3; TRBD1 or TRBD2 may be the D gene (5 bases each). V was cut by 5 bases and J by 2 bases, with 11 bases left in between. This CDR3 comprises 14 residues. Germline CDR1 reads MNHEY; CDR2 reads SVGAGI. The CDR3 DNA is TGTGCCAGCAGTCGGGACCAGCTCACAGATACGCAGTATTTT. This translates into CASSRDQLTDTQYF.

J is TRBJ1-5 and V is TRBV24-1; 7 nucleotides align to TRBD1. With 3 bases clipped from V and 3 bases from J, the junction kept 4 bases outside the gene matches. CDR3 size: 15 residues. The germline CDR1 and CDR2 sequences are KGHDR and SFDVKD. The CDR3 DNA follows: TGTGCCACCAGTGATCCGGGACAGATCAATCAGCCCCAGCATTTT. This codes for CATSDPGQINQPQHF.

This clone showed up just a few times. V and J are TRBV9 and TRBJ2-1, with 9 bases identical to TRBD2. From germline, CDR1 is SGDLS and CDR2 YYNGEE. V trimming: 0 bases; J trimming: 2 bases; junction bases outside the gene matches: 3. The CDR3 covers 16 residues. CDR3 loop: CASSVDVAGAYNEQFF. The CDR3 DNA reads TGTGCCAGCAGCGTAGATGTAGCGGGGGCCTACAATGAGCAGTTCTTC.

The chain uses TRBV7-2 and TRBJ1-4; D call uncertain. CDR1 is SGHTA and CDR2 is FQGNSA in the germline V gene. Deletions cut 3 bases from V and 7 bases from J, with 9 bases between. CDR3 size: 13 residues. The CDR3 here is CASSFTGVEKLFF. CDR3 bases: TGTGCCAGCAGCTTCACCGGTGTTGAAAAACTGTTTTTT.